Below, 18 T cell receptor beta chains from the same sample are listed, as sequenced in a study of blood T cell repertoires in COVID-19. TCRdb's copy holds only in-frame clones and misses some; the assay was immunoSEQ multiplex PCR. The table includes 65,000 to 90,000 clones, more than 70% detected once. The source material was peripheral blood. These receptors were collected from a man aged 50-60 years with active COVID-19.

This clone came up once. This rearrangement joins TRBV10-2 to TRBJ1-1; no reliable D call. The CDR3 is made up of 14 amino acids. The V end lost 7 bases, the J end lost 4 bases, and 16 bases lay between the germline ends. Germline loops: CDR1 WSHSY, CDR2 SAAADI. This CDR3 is CASNGEQFGTEAFF. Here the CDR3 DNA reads TGCGCCAGCAATGGGGAGCAATTCGGCACTGAAGCTTTCTTT.

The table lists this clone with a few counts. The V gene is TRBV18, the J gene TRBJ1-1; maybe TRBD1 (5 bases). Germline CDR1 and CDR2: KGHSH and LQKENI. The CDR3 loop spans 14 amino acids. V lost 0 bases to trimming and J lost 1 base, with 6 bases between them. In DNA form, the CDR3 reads TGTGCCAGCTCACCACCGGGGCGGAACACTGAAGCTTTCTTT. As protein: CASSPPGRNTEAFF.

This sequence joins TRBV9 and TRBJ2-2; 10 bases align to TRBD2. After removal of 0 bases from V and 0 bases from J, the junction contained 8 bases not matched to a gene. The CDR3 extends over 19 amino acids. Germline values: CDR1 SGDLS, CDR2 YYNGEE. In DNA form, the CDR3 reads TGTGCCAGCAGCGTAGACCTAGCGGGAGAAAATCCGAACACCGGGGAGCTGTTTTTT. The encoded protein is CASSVDLAGENPNTGELFF.

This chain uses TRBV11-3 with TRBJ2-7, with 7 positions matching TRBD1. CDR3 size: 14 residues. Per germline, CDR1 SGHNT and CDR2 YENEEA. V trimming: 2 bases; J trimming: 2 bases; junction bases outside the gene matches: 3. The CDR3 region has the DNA TGTGCCAGCAGCTTAACGACAGGGACCTACGAGCAGTACTTC. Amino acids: CASSLTTGTYEQYF.

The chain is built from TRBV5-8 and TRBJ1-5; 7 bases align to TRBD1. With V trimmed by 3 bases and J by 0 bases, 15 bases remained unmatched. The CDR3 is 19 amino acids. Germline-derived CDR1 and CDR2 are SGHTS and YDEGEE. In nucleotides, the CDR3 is TGTGCCAGCAGCTCCCAGAGACAGGGTCTCCTTGGTAGCAATCAGCCCCAGCATTTT. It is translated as CASSSQRQGLLGSNQPQHF.

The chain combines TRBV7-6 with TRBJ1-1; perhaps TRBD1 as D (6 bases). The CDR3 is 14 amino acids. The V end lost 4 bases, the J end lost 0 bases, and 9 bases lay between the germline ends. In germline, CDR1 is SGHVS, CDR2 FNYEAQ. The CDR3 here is CASSSTGMNTEAFF. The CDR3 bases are TGTGCCAGCAGCTCAACAGGGATGAACACTGAAGCTTTCTTT.

The CDR3 region is CASSPSGVGGLNEQFF. CDR3 coding DNA: TGTGCCAGCAGCCCTTCCGGGGTGGGAGGGCTCAATGAGCAGTTCTTC. This rearrangement joins TRBV7-2 to TRBJ2-1; TRBD2 aligns across 7 bases. Germline assignment: CDR1 SGHTA and CDR2 FQGNSA. V lost 5 bases and J lost 6; bases outside the gene matches: 13. The CDR3 covers 16 residues.

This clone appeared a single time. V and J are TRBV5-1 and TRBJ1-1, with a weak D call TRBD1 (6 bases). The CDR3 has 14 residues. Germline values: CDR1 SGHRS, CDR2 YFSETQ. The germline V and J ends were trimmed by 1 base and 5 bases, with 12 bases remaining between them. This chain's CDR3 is CASSLLEGGTEAFF. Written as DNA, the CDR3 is TGCGCCAGCAGCTTGTTGGAGGGGGGGACTGAAGCTTTCTTT.

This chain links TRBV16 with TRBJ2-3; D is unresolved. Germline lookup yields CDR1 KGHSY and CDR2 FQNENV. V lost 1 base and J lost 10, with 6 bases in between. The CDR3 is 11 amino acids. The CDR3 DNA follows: TGTGCCAGCAGCCAATTAACGGCGCAGTATTTT. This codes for CASSQLTAQYF.

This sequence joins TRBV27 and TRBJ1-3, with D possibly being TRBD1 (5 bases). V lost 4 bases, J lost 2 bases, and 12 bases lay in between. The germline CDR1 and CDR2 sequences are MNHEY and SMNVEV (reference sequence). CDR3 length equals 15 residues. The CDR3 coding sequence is TGTGCCAGCAGTTCCAATCCAGGGACTGGAAACACCATATATTTT. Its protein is CASSSNPGTGNTIYF.

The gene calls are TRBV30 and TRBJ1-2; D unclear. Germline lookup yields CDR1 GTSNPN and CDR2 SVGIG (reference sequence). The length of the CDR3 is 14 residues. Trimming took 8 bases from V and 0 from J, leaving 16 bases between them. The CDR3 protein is CAERSGASNYGYTF. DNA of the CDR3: TGTGCCGAGAGGTCGGGAGCTTCTAACTATGGCTACACCTTC.

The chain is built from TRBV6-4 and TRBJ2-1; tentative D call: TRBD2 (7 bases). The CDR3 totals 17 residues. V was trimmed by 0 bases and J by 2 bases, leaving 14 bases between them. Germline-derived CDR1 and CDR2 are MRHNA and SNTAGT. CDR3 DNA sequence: TGTGCCAGCAGTGACTCTTCAAGGGGGGGCCCCTACAATGAGCAGTTCTTC. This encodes CASSDSSRGGPYNEQFF.

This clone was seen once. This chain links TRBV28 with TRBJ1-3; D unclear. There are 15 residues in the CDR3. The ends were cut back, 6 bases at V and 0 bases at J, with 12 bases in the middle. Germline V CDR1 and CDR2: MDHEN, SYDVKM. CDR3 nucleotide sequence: TGTGCCAGCAGCCTAAGAGGAATCTCTGGAAACACCATATATTTT. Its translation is CASSLRGISGNTIYF.

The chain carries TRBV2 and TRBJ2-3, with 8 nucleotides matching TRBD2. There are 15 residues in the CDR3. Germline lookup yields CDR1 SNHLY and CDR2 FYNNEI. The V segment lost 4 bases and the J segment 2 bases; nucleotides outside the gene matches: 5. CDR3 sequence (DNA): TGTGCCAGCAGTGGAAGAGCGGGGGTCACAGATACGCAGTATTTT. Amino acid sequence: CASSGRAGVTDTQYF.

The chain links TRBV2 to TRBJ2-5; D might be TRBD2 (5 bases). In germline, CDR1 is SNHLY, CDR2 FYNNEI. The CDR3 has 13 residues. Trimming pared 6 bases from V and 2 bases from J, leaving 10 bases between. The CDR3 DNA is TGTGCCAGCAGGATAGGGAGACAAGAGACCCAGTACTTC. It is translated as CASRIGRQETQYF.

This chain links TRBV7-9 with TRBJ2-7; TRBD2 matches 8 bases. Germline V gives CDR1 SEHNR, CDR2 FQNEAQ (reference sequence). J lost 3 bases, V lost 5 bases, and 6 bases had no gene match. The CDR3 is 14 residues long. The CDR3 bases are TGTGCCAGCAGCCCAACCAGCGGGGGCTACGAGCAGTACTTC. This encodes CASSPTSGGYEQYF.

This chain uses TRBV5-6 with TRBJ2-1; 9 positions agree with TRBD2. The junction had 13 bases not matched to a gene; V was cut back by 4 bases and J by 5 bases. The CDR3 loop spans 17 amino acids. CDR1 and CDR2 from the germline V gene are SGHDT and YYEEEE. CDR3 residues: CASSLRLGLAGNNEQFF. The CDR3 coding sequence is TGTGCCAGCAGCCTCCGACTTGGGCTAGCGGGAAACAATGAGCAGTTCTTC.

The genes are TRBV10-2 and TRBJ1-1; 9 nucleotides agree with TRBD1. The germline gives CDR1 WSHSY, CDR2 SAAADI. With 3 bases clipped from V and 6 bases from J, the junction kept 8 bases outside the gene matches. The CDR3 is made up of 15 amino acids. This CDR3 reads CASSDEGQGRSEAFF. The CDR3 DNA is TGCGCCAGCAGTGATGAGGGACAGGGAAGGTCTGAAGCTTTCTTT.